The sequence of this T cell receptor beta chain was determined in a study of neoadjuvant anti-PD-1 for oral cavity cancer. The wider study: Most patients had three to four biweekly doses of 3 mg/kg nivolumab before resection.

Profiling relied on immunoSEQ multiplex PCR, and the TCRdb table lists in-frame clones only, not all of them. The repertoire holds over 14,000 clones, 60% to 80% seen once, with approximately 3.1% in the top ten. The receptor's source is a person aged 35-79 years with oral cavity squamous cell carcinoma. The material sequenced was PBMCs, taken before nivolumab (anti-PD-1) treatment.

In nucleotides, the CDR3 is TGTGCCAGCAGCCTGGGACTAGCGCTCAGCACAGATACGCAGTATTTT. Encoded protein: CASSLGLALSTDTQYF. The chain couples TRBV9 to TRBJ2-3, with 10 bases fitting TRBD2. From germline, CDR1 is SGDLS and CDR2 YYNGEE. Trimming at V came to 4 bases and at J to 0 bases, leaving 5 bases not matched to a gene. The CDR3 extends over 16 amino acids.